The clone carrying this T cell receptor (beta chain) has at least ten counts. The antigen remains unidentified. TCRdb itself ran the 5' RACE reads through MiXCR, one entry per CDR3 protein. In the table there are tens of thousands of distinct CDR3 sequences, roughly 8% of which are singletons. Germline trimming cut 5 bases from V and 8 bases from J; bases unmatched to any gene: 11. Per germline, CDR1 DFQATT and CDR2 SNEGSKA (reference sequence). This CDR3 has 14 amino acids. This entry comes from a study of early T cells in non-severe SARS-CoV-2 infection. Study-level results: The study's VDJdb matching favored anti-spike CD8 responses and missed private and CD4 specificities.

The chain carries TRBV20-1 and TRBJ2-2; 7 nucleotides align to TRBD2. The clonotype was recovered from an adult who was a healthcare worker with PCR-confirmed SARS-CoV-2 infection or an uninfected control (not recorded which). The sequencing used whole blood, collected at baseline. The CDR3 nucleotides are TGCAGTGCTCACCATACTAGCGTTGGGGGGGAGCTGTTTTTT. Its protein is CSAHHTSVGGELFF.